Below are 21 T cell receptor beta chains sequenced from a single sample in a study of OX40 agonist ivuxolimab in advanced cancers. Produced via immunoSEQ multiplex PCR; TCRdb's table is partial and in-frame only. This table holds around 70,000 clones, roughly 85% found once. This sample comprised CD4+ or CD8+ T cells sorted from blood, obtained in a trial of the OX40 agonist ivuxolimab. The receptors derive from an adult with an advanced solid tumor such as melanoma, head and neck, liver or kidney cancer.

V is TRBV6-6 and J is TRBJ1-2; D is uncertain. The V gene lost 10 bases and the J gene lost 6 bases, with 12 bases spanning the gap. Germline CDR1 MNHNY, CDR2 SVGAGI (reference sequence). The CDR3 sequence is 11 residues long. The CDR3 region has the DNA TGTGCCACCTACCAGCTAAATGGCTACACCTTC. This gives the protein CATYQLNGYTF.

This clone was detected once. The genes are TRBV2 and TRBJ2-7; D possibly corresponds to TRBD1 (6 bases). The germline gives CDR1 SNHLY, CDR2 FYNNEI. The CDR3 spans 13 residues. Trimming stripped 5 bases from V and 3 bases from J, with 11 bases between. CDR3 DNA sequence: TGTGCCAGCAGTCAGGGGCTTTTCTACGAGCAGTACTTC. It codes for CASSQGLFYEQYF.

The chain couples TRBV2 to TRBJ2-6; 11 bases align to TRBD1. The ends lost 4 bases at V and 2 bases at J; junction bases unmatched: 4. CDR3 size: 17 residues. The germline gives CDR1 SNHLY, CDR2 FYNNEI. The CDR3 DNA reads as TGTGCCAGCAGTGGGGACAGGGGGGGAGCTGGGGCCAACGTCCTGACTTTC. Translating gives CASSGDRGGAGANVLTF.

V and J are TRBV11-2 and TRBJ1-3, with D perhaps matching TRBD1 (5 bases). Germline assignment: CDR1 SGHAT and CDR2 FQNNGV. The CDR3 has 15 amino acids. The germline V and J ends were trimmed by 1 base and 4 bases, with 11 bases remaining between them. CDR3 nucleotides: TGTGCCAGCAGCTTAGGAGGGGTCTCCGGAAACACCATATATTTT. Residues: CASSLGGVSGNTIYF. Filled out from reference TRBV11-2 and TRBJ1-3, the complete variable domain reads EAGVAQSPRYKIIEKRQSVAFWCNPISGHATLYWYQQILGQGPKLLIQFQNNGVVDDSQLPKDRFSAERLKGVDSTLKIQPAKLEDSAVYLCASSLGGVSGNTIYFGEGSWLTVV.

V gene TRBV5-5 combines with J gene TRBJ2-7, with 9 bases that match TRBD1. This CDR3 region has 16 residues. CDR1 SGHKS and CDR2 YYEKEE come from the germline V gene (reference sequence). The V gene end was trimmed by 4 bases and the J gene end by 0 bases; junction bases not matched to a gene: 8. The DNA for the CDR3 is TGTGCCAGCAGCCTCCGAGGGGACAGGGCCTCCTACGAGCAGTACTTC. This codes for CASSLRGDRASYEQYF.

This clone was seen only once. This chain joins TRBV27 and TRBJ1-2; maybe TRBD1 (5 bases). The germline gives CDR1 MNHEY, CDR2 SMNVEV (reference sequence). Deletions cut 2 bases from V and 0 bases from J, with 13 bases between. This CDR3 region has 16 residues. CDR3 region: CASSLRGEIANYGYTF. CDR3 in DNA: TGTGCCAGCAGTTTAAGGGGAGAGATCGCTAACTATGGCTACACCTTC.

The rearrangement uses TRBV2 and TRBJ2-7; D is uncertain. Between the trimmed V and J ends, which lost 5 bases and 1 base, there was a span of 12 bases. This CDR3 has 14 amino acids. From germline, CDR1 is SNHLY and CDR2 FYNNEI. For the CDR3, the DNA is TGTGCCAGCAGTTTCAGACTCAATTCCTACGAGCAGTACTTC. This translates into CASSFRLNSYEQYF.

The J gene is TRBJ2-3, the V gene TRBV7-6; D possibly corresponds to TRBD1 (6 bases). There are 15 residues in the CDR3. V lost 3 bases and J 6 bases, leaving 16 bases between the germline ends. In germline, CDR1 is SGHVS, CDR2 FNYEAQ. The CDR3 region is CASSFGTPEGDTQYF. The CDR3 DNA sequence: TGTGCCAGCAGCTTCGGGACACCCGAGGGGGATACGCAGTATTTT. The variable domain in full, completed from reference TRBV7-6 and TRBJ2-3, reads GAGVSQSPRYKVTKRGQDVALRCDPISGHVSLYWYRQALGQGPEFLTYFNYEAQQDKSGLPNDRFSAERPEGSISTLTIQRTEQRDSAMYRCASSFGTPEGDTQYFGPGTRLTVL.

The V call is TRBV30, the J call TRBJ2-3, with D perhaps matching TRBD2 (6 bases). This CDR3 contains 13 residues. Germline CDR1 is GTSNPN and CDR2 is SVGIG (reference sequence). The V gene lost 4 bases and the J gene lost 3 bases, with 11 bases spanning the gap. CDR3 region: CAWIRRETDTQYF. CDR3 DNA: TGTGCCTGGATCCGCCGGGAGACAGATACGCAGTATTTT.

V usage is TRBV19 and J usage is TRBJ1-2; no definite D call. The V end was cut by 3 bases, the J end by 0 bases, with 8 bases between. This CDR3 is built from 14 residues. Germline assignment: CDR1 LNHDA and CDR2 SQIVND (reference sequence). The CDR3 sequence: CASSMAAPNYGYTF. The CDR3 DNA follows: TGTGCCAGTAGTATGGCAGCTCCTAACTATGGCTACACCTTC.

The rearrangement links TRBV5-1 to TRBJ1-2; 8 nucleotides line up with TRBD1. Trimming cost V 4 bases and J 6 bases; bases outside gene matches: 5. CDR1 SGHRS and CDR2 YFSETQ come from the germline V gene. CDR3 length equals 13 residues. CDR3 in amino acids: CASSPDRVHGYTF. CDR3 nucleotides: TGCGCCAGCAGCCCGGACAGGGTCCATGGCTACACCTTC.

The rearrangement links TRBV18 to TRBJ2-3, with 12 nucleotides matching TRBD2. Trimming took 0 bases from V and 5 from J; bases not matched to a gene: 6. Germline-derived CDR1 and CDR2 are KGHSH and LQKENI. The CDR3 length is 17 residues. The DNA for the CDR3 is TGTGCCAGCTCACCACCTGGGCTAGCGGGGGGGCAAGATACGCAGTATTTT. Translation: CASSPPGLAGGQDTQYF.

The chain couples TRBV7-2 to TRBJ2-2; D unresolved. V was cut by 4 bases and J by 7 bases, with 7 bases left in between. In germline, CDR1 is SGHTA, CDR2 FQGNSA. The CDR3 length is 12 residues. CDR3 nucleotide sequence: TGTGCCAGCAGCTCCTTGGACGGGGAGCTGTTTTTT. It yields the protein CASSSLDGELFF.

The chain employs TRBV28 and TRBJ1-2; D is uncertain. The germline CDR1 and CDR2 sequences are MDHEN and SYDVKM. The CDR3 is 11 amino acids. V was pared by 4 bases and J by 5 bases, with 5 bases between. The CDR3, as DNA: TGTGCCAGCAGTTCCCCATATGGCTACACCTTC. It encodes CASSSPYGYTF.

V gene TRBV30 combines with J gene TRBJ2-3, with a tentative D call TRBD2 (5 bases). This CDR3 contains 14 residues. V shed 1 base and J shed 2 bases, with 10 bases lying between them. Germline CDR1 GTSNPN, CDR2 SVGIG (reference sequence). Here the CDR3 reads CAWSAPLATDTQYF. CDR3 nucleotides: TGTGCCTGGAGTGCCCCCCTAGCCACAGATACGCAGTATTTT. Together with reference TRBV30 and TRBJ2-3, the CDR3 gives the full variable domain: SQTIHQWPATLVQPVGSPLSLECTVEGTSNPNLYWYRQAAGRGLQLLFYSVGIGQISSEVPQNLSASRPQDRQFILSSKKLLLSDSGFYLCAWSAPLATDTQYFGPGTRLTVL.

The count of this clone is one. This chain joins TRBV5-6 and TRBJ2-3, with D possibly called TRBD1 or TRBD2 (5 bases each). Germline values: CDR1 SGHDT, CDR2 YYEEEE. The CDR3 has 15 amino acids. Trimming stripped 1 base from V and 2 bases from J, with 11 bases between. The CDR3 reads CASSLMRDPTDTQYF. The CDR3 coding sequence is TGTGCCAGCAGCTTGATGAGGGACCCCACAGATACGCAGTATTTT.

This clone has more than one count but fewer than ten. V is TRBV6-5 and J is TRBJ1-4; D is unresolved. This CDR3 is 14 amino acids long. Per the germline V gene, CDR1 is MNHEY and CDR2 is SVGAGI. Deletions cut 5 bases from V and 10 bases from J, with 17 bases between. The CDR3 DNA reads TGTGCCAGCAGTCCCGAGCCTCCTTGGGGAAAACTGTTTTTT. Translation gives CASSPEPPWGKLFF.

The rearrangement uses TRBV6-6 and TRBJ1-4; 7 bases map to TRBD1. The CDR3 extends over 14 amino acids. V was clipped by 5 bases and J by 4 bases; unmatched bases: 4. The germline V gene has CDR1 MNHNY and CDR2 SVGAGI (reference sequence). Written as DNA, the CDR3 is TGTGCCAGCAGTCAGACAGGGCTTAATGAAAAACTGTTTTTT. Protein product: CASSQTGLNEKLFF.

There are a few counts of this clone. This sequence joins TRBV11-2 and TRBJ2-7; no clear D. The CDR3 is made up of 15 amino acids. V dropped 1 base and J dropped 2 bases, with 12 bases sitting between them. CDR1 and CDR2 (germline): SGHAT, FQNNGV. The CDR3 DNA is TGTGCCAGCAGCTTAGGGTTAGACATCGCCTACGAGCAGTACTTC. It codes for CASSLGLDIAYEQYF.

This clone was recorded only once. The V call is TRBV6-6, the J call TRBJ1-1; D unresolved. There are 15 residues in the CDR3. Per germline, CDR1 MNHNY and CDR2 SVGAGI (reference sequence). V lost 0 bases, J lost 1 base, and 9 bases lay in between. The CDR3 protein is CASSYSGRKNTEAFF. In DNA, the CDR3 is TGTGCCAGCAGTTACTCTGGACGGAAGAACACTGAAGCTTTCTTT.

The sample holds a few counts of this clone. The genes are TRBV5-8 and TRBJ2-3, with TRBD2 identical over 8 bases. The CDR3 loop spans 15 amino acids. The germline CDR1 and CDR2 sequences are SGHTS and YDEGEE. J gave up 2 bases and V 4 bases, and 6 bases lay outside the gene matches. The CDR3 protein is CASSPGTRITDTQYF. The CDR3 nucleotides read TGTGCCAGCAGCCCCGGGACTAGGATCACAGATACGCAGTATTTT.